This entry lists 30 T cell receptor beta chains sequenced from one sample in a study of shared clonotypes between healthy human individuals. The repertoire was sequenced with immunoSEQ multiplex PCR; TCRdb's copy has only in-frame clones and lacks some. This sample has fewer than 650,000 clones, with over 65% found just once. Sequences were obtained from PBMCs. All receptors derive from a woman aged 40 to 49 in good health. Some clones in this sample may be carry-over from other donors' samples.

The CDR3 sequence is CASSGLQAGGQETQYF. CDR3 in DNA: TGTGCCAGCAGCGGGCTCCAAGCAGGTGGGCAAGAGACCCAGTACTTC. The chain carries TRBV4-2 and TRBJ2-5; D is undetermined. V dropped 5 bases and J dropped 2 bases, with 18 bases sitting between them. Germline CDR1 is LGHNA and CDR2 is YNFKEQ. The CDR3 runs 16 residues.

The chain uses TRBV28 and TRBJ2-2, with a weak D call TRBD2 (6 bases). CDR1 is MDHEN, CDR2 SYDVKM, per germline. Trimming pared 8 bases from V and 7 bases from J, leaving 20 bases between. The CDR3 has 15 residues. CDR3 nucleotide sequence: TGTGCCAGCGGTAGCGGACGCTCCAGGGACGGGGAGCTGTTTTTT. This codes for CASGSGRSRDGELFF. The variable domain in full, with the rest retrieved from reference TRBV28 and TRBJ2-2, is DVKVTQSSRYLVKRTGEKVFLECVQDMDHENMFWYRQDPGLGLRLIYFSYDVKMKEKGDIPEGYSVSREKKERFSLILESASTNQTSMYLCASGSGRSRDGELFFGEGSRLTVL.

The CDR3 nucleotides are TGTGCCAGCAGTAGCGGTTCAGGCCCTAATTACGAGCAGTACTTC. Translation gives CASSSGSGPNYEQYF. This rearrangement joins TRBV6-1 to TRBJ2-7; D possibly corresponds to TRBD2 (5 bases). The CDR3 is 15 amino acids. V was trimmed by 5 bases and J by 4 bases, leaving 18 bases between them. Germline V gene lookup returns CDR1 MNHNS and CDR2 SASEGT.

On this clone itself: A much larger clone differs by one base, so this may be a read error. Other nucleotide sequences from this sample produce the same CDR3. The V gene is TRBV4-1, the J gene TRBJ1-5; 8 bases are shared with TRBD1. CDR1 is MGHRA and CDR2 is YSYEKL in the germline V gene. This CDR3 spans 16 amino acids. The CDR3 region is CASSQSRGQGNQPQHF. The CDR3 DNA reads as TGCGCCAGCAGCCAGAGCAGGGGGCAGGGAAATCAGCCCCAGCATTTC.

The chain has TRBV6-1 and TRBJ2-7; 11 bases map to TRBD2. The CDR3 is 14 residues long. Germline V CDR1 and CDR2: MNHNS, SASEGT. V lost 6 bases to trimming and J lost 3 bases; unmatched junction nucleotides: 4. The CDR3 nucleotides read TGTGCCAGCAGCGATCTAGCGGGAGGCTACGAGCAGTACTTC. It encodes CASSDLAGGYEQYF.

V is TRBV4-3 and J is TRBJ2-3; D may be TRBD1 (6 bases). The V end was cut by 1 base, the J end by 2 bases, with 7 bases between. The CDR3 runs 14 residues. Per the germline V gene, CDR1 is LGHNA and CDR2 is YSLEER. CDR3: CASSQGTATDTQYF. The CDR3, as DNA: TGCGCCAGCAGCCAAGGGACAGCCACAGATACGCAGTATTTT.

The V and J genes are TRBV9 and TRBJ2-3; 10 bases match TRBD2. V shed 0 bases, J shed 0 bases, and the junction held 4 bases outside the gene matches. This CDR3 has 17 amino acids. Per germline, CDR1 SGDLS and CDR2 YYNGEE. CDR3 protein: CASSVDSGRQSTDTQYF. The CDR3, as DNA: TGTGCCAGCAGCGTAGATAGCGGGAGGCAGAGCACAGATACGCAGTATTTT.

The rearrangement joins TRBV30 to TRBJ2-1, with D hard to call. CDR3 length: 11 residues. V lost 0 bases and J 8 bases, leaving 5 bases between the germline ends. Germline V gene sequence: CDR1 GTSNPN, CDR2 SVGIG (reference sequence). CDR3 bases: TGTGCCTGGAGTGTAATGGATGAGCAGTTCTTC. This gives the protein CAWSVMDEQFF.

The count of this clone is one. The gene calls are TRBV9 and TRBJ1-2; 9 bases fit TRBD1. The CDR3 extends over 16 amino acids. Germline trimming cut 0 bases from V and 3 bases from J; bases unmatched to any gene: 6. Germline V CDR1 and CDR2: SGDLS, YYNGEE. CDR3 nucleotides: TGTGCCAGCAGCGTAGGCGGGACAGGGAATTACTATGGCTACACCTTC. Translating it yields CASSVGGTGNYYGYTF.

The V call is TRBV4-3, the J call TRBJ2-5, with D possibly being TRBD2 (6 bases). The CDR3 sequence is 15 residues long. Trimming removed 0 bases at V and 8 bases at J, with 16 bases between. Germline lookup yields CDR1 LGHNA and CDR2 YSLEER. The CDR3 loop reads CASSQDGRQGFTQYF. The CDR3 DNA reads TGCGCCAGCAGCCAAGATGGGAGGCAGGGTTTTACCCAGTACTTC.

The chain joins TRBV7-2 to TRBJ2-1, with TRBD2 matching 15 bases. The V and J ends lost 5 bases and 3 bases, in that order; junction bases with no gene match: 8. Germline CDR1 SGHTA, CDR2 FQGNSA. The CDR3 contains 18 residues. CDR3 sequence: CASSPRTSGRDYYNEQFF. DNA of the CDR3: TGTGCCAGCAGCCCAAGGACTAGCGGGAGGGATTACTACAATGAGCAGTTCTTC. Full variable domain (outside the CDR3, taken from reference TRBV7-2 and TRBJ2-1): GAGVSQSPSNKVTEKGKDVELRCDPISGHTALYWYRQSLGQGLEFLIYFQGNSAPDKSGLPSDRFSAERTGGSVSTLTIQRTQQEDSAVYLCASSPRTSGRDYYNEQFFGPGTRLTVL.

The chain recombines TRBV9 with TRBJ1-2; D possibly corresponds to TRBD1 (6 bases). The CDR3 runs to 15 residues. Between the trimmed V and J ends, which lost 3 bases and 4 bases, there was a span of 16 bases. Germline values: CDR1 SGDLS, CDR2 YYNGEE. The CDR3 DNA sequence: TGTGCCAGCAGCGCACACGGGGGGCCGTCCTATGGCTACACCTTC. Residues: CASSAHGGPSYGYTF.

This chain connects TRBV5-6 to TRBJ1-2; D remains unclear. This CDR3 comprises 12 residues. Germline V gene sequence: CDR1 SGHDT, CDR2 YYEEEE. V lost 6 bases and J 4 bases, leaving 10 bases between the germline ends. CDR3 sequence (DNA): TGTGCCAGCACTAAGACGGCCTATGGCTACACCTTC. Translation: CASTKTAYGYTF.

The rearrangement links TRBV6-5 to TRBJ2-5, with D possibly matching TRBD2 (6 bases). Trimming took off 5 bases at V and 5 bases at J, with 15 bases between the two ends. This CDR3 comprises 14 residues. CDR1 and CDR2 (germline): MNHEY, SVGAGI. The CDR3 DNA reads TGTGCCAGCAGTGTGGGACTCTTCCAGGAGACCCAGTACTTC. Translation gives CASSVGLFQETQYF.

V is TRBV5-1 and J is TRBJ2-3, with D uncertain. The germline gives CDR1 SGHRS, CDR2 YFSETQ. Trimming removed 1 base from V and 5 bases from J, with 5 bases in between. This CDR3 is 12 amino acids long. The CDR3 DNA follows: TGCGCCAGCAGCTTGTCCGGAGATACGCAGTATTTT. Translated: CASSLSGDTQYF.

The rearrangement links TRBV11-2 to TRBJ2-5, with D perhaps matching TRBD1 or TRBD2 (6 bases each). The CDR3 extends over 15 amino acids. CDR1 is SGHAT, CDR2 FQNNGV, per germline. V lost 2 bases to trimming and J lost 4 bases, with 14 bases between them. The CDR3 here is CASSLRGGGPETQYF. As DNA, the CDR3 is TGTGCCAGCAGCTTAAGGGGTGGGGGGCCAGAGACCCAGTACTTC.

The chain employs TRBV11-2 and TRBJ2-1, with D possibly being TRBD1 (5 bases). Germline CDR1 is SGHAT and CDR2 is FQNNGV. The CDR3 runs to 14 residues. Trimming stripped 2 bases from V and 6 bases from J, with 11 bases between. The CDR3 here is CASSLHPDSNEQFF. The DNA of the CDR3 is TGTGCCAGCAGCTTACATCCTGACAGCAATGAGCAGTTCTTC.

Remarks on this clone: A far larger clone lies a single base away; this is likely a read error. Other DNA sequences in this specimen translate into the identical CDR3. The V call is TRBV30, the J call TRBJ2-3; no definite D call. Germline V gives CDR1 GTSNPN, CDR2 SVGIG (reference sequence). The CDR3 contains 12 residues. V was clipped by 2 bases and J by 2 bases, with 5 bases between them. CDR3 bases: TGTGCCTGGAGTACAGCCACAGATACGCAGTATTTT. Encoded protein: CAWSTATDTQYF.

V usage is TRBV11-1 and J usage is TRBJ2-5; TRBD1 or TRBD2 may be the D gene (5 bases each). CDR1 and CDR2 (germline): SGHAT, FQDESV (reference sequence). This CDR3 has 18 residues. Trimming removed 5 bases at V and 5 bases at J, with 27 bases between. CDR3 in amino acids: CASSPGTSPHSFLETQYF. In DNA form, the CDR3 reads TGTGCCAGCAGCCCAGGGACGTCTCCACATAGCTTCCTTGAGACCCAGTACTTC.

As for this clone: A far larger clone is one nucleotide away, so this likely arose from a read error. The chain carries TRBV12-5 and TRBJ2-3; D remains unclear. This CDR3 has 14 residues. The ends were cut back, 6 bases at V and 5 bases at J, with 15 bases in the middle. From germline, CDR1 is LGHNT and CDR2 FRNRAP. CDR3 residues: CASGLGRQGDTQYF. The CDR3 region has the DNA TGTGCTAGTGGCCTGGGCAGGCAAGGAGATACGCAGTATTTT.

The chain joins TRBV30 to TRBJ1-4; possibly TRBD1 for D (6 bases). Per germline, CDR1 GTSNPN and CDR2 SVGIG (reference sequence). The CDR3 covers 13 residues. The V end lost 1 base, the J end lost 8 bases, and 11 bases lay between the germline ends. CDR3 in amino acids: CAWSGGGSEKLFF. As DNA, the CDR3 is TGTGCCTGGAGTGGAGGGGGGTCGGAAAAACTGTTTTTT.

The CDR3 sequence is CASSLFHSTMNTEAFF. The CDR3 DNA reads as TGTGCCAGCAGTTTATTTCACAGTACCATGAACACTGAAGCTTTCTTT. This chain connects TRBV27 to TRBJ1-1; D ambiguous. The germline V gene encodes CDR1 MNHEY and CDR2 SMNVEV (reference sequence). The length of the CDR3 is 16 residues. Trimming left V 1 base short and J 0 bases short, with 12 bases between.

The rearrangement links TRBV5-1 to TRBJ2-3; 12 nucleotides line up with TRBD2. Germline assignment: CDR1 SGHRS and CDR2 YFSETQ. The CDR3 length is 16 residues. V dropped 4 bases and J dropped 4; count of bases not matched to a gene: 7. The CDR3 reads CASSPLTSGSSDTQYF. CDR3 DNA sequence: TGCGCCAGCAGCCCACTGACTAGCGGGAGCTCAGATACGCAGTATTTT. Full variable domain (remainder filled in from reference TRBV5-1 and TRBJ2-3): KAGVTQTPRYLIKTRGQQVTLSCSPISGHRSVSWYQQTPGQGLQFLFEYFSETQRNKGNFPGRFSGRQFSNSRSEMNVSTLELGDSALYLCASSPLTSGSSDTQYFGPGTRLTVL.

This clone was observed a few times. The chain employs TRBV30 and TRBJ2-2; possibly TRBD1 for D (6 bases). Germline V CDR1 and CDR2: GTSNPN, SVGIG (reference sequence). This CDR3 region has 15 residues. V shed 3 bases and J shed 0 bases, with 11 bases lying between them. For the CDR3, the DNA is TGTGCCTGGAGCAGGCAGGGGTCGAACACCGGGGAGCTGTTTTTT. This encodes CAWSRQGSNTGELFF.

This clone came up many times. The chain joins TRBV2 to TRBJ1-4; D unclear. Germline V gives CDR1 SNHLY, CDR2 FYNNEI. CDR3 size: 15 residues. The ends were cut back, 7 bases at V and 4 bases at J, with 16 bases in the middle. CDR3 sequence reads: CASTRRWGINEKLFF. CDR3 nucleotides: TGTGCCAGCACCCGAAGGTGGGGAATTAATGAAAAACTGTTTTTT. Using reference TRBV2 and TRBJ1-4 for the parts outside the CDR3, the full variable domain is EPEVTQTPSHQVTQMGQEVILRCVPISNHLYFYWYRQILGQKVEFLVSFYNNEISEKSEIFDDQFSVERPDGSNFTLKIRSTKLEDSAMYFCASTRRWGINEKLFFGSGTQLSVL.

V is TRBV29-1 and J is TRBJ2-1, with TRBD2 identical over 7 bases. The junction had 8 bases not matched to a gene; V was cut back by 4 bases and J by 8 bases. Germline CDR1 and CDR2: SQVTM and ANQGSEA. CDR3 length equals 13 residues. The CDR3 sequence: CSVGTSRGDEQFF. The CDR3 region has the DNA TGCAGCGTTGGGACTAGTCGGGGCGATGAGCAGTTCTTC.

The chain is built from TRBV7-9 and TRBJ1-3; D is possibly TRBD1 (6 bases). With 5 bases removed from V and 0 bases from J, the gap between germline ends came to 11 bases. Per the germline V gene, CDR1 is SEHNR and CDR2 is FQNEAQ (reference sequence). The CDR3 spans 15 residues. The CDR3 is CASSKDRSSGNTIYF. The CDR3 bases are TGTGCCAGCAGCAAGGACAGAAGCTCTGGAAACACCATATATTTT. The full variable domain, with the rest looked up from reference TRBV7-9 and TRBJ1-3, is DTGVSQNPRHKITKRGQNVTFRCDPISEHNRLYWYRQTLGQGPEFLTYFQNEAQLEKSRLLSDRFSAERPKGSFSTLEIQRTEQGDSAMYLCASSKDRSSGNTIYFGEGSWLTVV.

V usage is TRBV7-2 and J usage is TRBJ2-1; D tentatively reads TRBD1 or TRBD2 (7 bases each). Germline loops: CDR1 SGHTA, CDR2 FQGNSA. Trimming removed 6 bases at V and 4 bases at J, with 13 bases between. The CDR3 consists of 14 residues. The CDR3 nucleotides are TGTGCCAGCAGAGGGACAGCGGGATACAATGAGCAGTTCTTC. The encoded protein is CASRGTAGYNEQFF.

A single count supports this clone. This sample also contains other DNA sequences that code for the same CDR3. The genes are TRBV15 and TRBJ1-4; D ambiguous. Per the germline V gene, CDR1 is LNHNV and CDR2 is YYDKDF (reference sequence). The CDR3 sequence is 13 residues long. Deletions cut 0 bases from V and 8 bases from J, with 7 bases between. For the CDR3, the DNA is TGTGCCACCAGCAGAGACCTTGGGGAAAAACTGTTTTTT. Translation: CATSRDLGEKLFF.

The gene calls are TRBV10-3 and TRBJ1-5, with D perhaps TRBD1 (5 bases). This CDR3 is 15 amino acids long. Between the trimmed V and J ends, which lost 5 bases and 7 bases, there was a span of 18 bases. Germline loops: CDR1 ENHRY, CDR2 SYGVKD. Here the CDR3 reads CAISNPGWGDQPQHF. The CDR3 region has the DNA TGTGCCATCAGTAACCCAGGGTGGGGGGACCAGCCCCAGCATTTT.